The 15 T cell receptor beta chains in this list originate from one sample, sequenced in a study of T cells in localized non-small cell lung cancer (TCRdb year 2020). The library was prepared using the immunoSEQ multiplex PCR assay. TCRdb obtained this table from immuneACCESS and retained in-frame rearrangements with V and J assigned. These tables miss some clones; where compared with another copy, unresolved V genes account for less than half of the shortfall, and the remainder is unexplained. The sample table lists 25,000 to 30,000 clones, about 86% of them with a count of one. The ten largest clones represent approximately 5.4% of the sample. The sequences come from peripheral blood mononuclear cells, collected before any cancer treatment. These receptor sequences come from a man aged 40 to 75 with stage III lung adenocarcinoma.

J is TRBJ1-5 and V is TRBV28, with D maybe TRBD1 (6 bases). Trimming left V 7 bases short and J 0 bases short, with 10 bases between. The germline CDR1 and CDR2 sequences are MDHEN and SYDVKM. CDR3 length: 14 residues. The CDR3 region is CASMDRVSNQPQHF. The CDR3 region has the DNA TGTGCCAGCATGGACAGAGTTAGCAATCAGCCCCAGCATTTT.

This chain uses TRBV5-6 with TRBJ2-2; D remains ambiguous. Trimming pared 0 bases from V and 7 bases from J, leaving 7 bases between. The CDR3 covers 13 residues. In germline, CDR1 is SGHDT, CDR2 YYEEEE. CDR3 nucleotides: TGTGCCAGCAGCTTGGATTATGACGGGGAGCTGTTTTTT. Protein: CASSLDYDGELFF.

The chain employs TRBV6-1 and TRBJ1-6, with D unclear. There are 15 residues in the CDR3. CDR1 is MNHNS, CDR2 SASEGT, per germline. Trimming removed 1 base from V and 7 bases from J, with 11 bases in between. This CDR3 is CASSEGAATNSPLHF. Written as DNA, the CDR3 is TGTGCCAGCAGTGAAGGGGCAGCGACGAATTCACCCCTCCACTTT.

The chain uses TRBV19 and TRBJ1-1; a weak D match, TRBD1 (5 bases). The CDR3 is 15 amino acids. In germline, CDR1 is LNHDA, CDR2 SQIVND (reference sequence). Trimming removed 3 bases at V and 6 bases at J, with 17 bases between. CDR3 sequence: CASSMGGRLNAEAFF. The CDR3 DNA reads as TGTGCCAGTAGTATGGGGGGACGGCTTAACGCTGAAGCTTTCTTT.

The V call is TRBV7-9, the J call TRBJ1-4; 7 bases are a match to TRBD1. The V segment lost 5 bases and the J segment 1 base; nucleotides outside the gene matches: 4. CDR1 and CDR2 from the germline V gene are SEHNR and FQNEAQ (reference sequence). The CDR3 is 15 residues long. As DNA, the CDR3 is TGTGCCAGCAGCGTCCAGGGGGGAACTAATGAAAAACTGTTTTTT. Translation: CASSVQGGTNEKLFF. The full variable domain, completed using reference TRBV7-9 and TRBJ1-4, is DTGVSQNPRHKITKRGQNVTFRCDPISEHNRLYWYRQTLGQGPEFLTYFQNEAQLEKSRLLSDRFSAERPKGSFSTLEIQRTEQGDSAMYLCASSVQGGTNEKLFFGSGTQLSVL.

The rearrangement joins TRBV6-5 to TRBJ1-3; D is uncertain. The CDR3 is made up of 15 amino acids. The V gene lost 0 bases and the J gene lost 0 bases, with 6 bases spanning the gap. CDR1 and CDR2 (germline): MNHEY, SVGAGI. In DNA form, the CDR3 reads TGTGCCAGCAGTTACTCTGCCCGCTCTGGAAACACCATATATTTT. Its translation is CASSYSARSGNTIYF.

This chain uses TRBV28 with TRBJ2-2, with D possibly being TRBD1 (6 bases). Germline V gives CDR1 MDHEN, CDR2 SYDVKM. This CDR3 has 15 amino acids. V dropped 10 bases and J dropped 4 bases, with 19 bases sitting between them. The chain's CDR3 is CATRMGTRSTGELFF. The DNA for the CDR3 is TGTGCCACCCGTATGGGGACACGCTCCACCGGGGAGCTGTTTTTT.

The V gene is TRBV5-5, the J gene TRBJ2-7; D unclear. This CDR3 comprises 13 residues. Trimming pared 1 base from V and 2 bases from J, leaving 7 bases between. The germline CDR1 and CDR2 sequences are SGHKS and YYEKEE (reference sequence). The CDR3 spells CASSLMWTYEQYV. The CDR3 bases are TGTGCCAGCAGCTTGATGTGGACCTACGAGCAGTACGTC.

The chain combines TRBV27 with TRBJ2-5; 10 nucleotides agree with TRBD1. The CDR3 runs to 15 residues. Germline V gives CDR1 MNHEY, CDR2 SMNVEV (reference sequence). V shed 5 bases, J shed 5 bases, and the junction held 8 bases outside the gene matches. In DNA form, the CDR3 reads TGTGCCAGCAGTCACCGGGACAGGGGCCGCGAGACCCAGTACTTC. Protein product: CASSHRDRGRETQYF.

V gene TRBV4-1 combines with J gene TRBJ2-5; TRBD2 aligns across 12 bases. This CDR3 region has 19 residues. Per germline, CDR1 MGHRA and CDR2 YSYEKL. The junction had 14 bases not matched to a gene; V was cut back by 1 base and J by 5 bases. The CDR3 DNA is TGCGCCAGCAGCCAAGGGCTAGCGGGGGGGAGGGTCGGAAGGGAGACCCAGTACTTC. It encodes CASSQGLAGGRVGRETQYF.

The J gene is TRBJ1-6, the V gene TRBV6-6; a possible D gene is TRBD1 (5 bases). The CDR3 contains 15 residues. Germline CDR1 reads MNHNY; CDR2 reads SVGAGI (reference sequence). Trimming left V 2 bases short and J 9 bases short, with 14 bases between. CDR3: CASSYIGQGSSPLHF. Written as DNA, the CDR3 is TGTGCCAGCAGTTACATCGGGCAGGGCAGTTCACCCCTCCACTTT.

The V and J genes are TRBV5-4 and TRBJ2-2, with a weak D call TRBD2 (5 bases). The germline V gene has CDR1 SGHNT and CDR2 YYREEE (reference sequence). The CDR3 length is 16 residues. With 4 bases removed from V and 1 base from J, the gap between germline ends came to 14 bases. CDR3: CASSASSGRNTGELFF. DNA for the CDR3: TGTGCCAGCAGCGCCAGCAGCGGAAGGAACACCGGGGAGCTGTTTTTT.

The CDR3 sequence is CATLLGFDGYTF. The CDR3 nucleotides are TGTGCCACTTTACTTGGATTTGACGGCTACACCTTC. The chain is built from TRBV19 and TRBJ1-2, with D unclear. This CDR3 is 12 amino acids long. With 10 bases removed from V and 8 bases from J, the gap between germline ends came to 17 bases. The germline V gene has CDR1 LNHDA and CDR2 SQIVND (reference sequence).

The chain combines TRBV9 with TRBJ2-5, with 12 bases lining up with TRBD1. Germline V lookup: CDR1 SGDLS, CDR2 YYNGEE. With 0 bases clipped from V and 2 bases from J, the junction kept 8 bases outside the gene matches. This CDR3 contains 18 residues. The CDR3 region has the DNA TGTGCCAGCAGCGTAGGAGGGACAGGGGGCACTACTCAAGAGACCCAGTACTTC. This codes for CASSVGGTGGTTQETQYF.

Only one count was recorded for this clone. The chain is built from TRBV5-4 and TRBJ2-7, with D tentatively TRBD1 (6 bases). The germline CDR1 and CDR2 sequences are SGHNT and YYREEE (reference sequence). V was cut by 0 bases and J by 4 bases, with 14 bases left in between. The length of the CDR3 is 15 residues. CDR3 protein: CASSLGSGEMYEQYF. For the CDR3, the DNA is TGTGCCAGCAGCTTGGGGTCAGGGGAGATGTACGAGCAGTACTTC.